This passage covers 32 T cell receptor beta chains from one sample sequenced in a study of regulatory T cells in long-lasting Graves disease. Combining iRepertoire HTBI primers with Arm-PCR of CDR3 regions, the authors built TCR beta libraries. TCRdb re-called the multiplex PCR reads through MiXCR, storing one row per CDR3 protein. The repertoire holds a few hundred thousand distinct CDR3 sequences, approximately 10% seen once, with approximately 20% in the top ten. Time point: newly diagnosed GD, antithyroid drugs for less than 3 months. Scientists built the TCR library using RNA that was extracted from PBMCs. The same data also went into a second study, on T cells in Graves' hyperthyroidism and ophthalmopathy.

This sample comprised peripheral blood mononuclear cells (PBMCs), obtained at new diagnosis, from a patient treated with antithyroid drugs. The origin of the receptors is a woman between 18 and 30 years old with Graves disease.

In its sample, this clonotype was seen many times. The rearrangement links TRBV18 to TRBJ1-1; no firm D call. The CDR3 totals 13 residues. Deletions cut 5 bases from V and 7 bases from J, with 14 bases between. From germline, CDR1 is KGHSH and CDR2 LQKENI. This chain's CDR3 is CASSGRELREAFF. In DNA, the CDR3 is TGTGCCAGCTCAGGGAGGGAACTGCGTGAAGCTTTCTTT.

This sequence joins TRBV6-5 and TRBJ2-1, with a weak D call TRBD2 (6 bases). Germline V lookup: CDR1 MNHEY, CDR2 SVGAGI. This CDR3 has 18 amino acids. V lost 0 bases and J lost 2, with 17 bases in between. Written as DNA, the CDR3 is TGTGCCAGCAGTTACTCGAGTGGGGGAGGAGAGCCCTACAATGAGCAGTTCTTC. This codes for CASSYSSGGGEPYNEQFF.

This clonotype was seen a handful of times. In DNA form, the CDR3 reads TGTGCCAGCAGCTTAGAAGGCGTCTACACCTTC. Its protein product is CASSLEGVYTF. The rearrangement joins TRBV7-2 to TRBJ1-2; D is ambiguous. This CDR3 is 11 amino acids long. V dropped 1 base and J dropped 10 bases, with 7 bases sitting between them. From germline, CDR1 is SGHTA and CDR2 FQGNSA.

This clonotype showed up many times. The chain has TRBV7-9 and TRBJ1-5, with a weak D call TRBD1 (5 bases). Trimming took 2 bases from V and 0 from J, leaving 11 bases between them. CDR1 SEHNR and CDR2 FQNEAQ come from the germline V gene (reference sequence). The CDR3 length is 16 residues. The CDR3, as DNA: TGTGCCAGCAGCTTAAGGACACAGTATAGCAATCAGCCCCAGCATTTT. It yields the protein CASSLRTQYSNQPQHF.

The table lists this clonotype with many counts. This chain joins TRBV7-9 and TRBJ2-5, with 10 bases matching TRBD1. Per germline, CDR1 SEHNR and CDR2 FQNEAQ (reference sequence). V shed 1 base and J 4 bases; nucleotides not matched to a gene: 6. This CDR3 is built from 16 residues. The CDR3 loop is CASSLGGTGARETQYF. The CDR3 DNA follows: TGTGCCAGCAGCTTAGGCGGGACAGGGGCTAGAGAGACCCAGTACTTC.

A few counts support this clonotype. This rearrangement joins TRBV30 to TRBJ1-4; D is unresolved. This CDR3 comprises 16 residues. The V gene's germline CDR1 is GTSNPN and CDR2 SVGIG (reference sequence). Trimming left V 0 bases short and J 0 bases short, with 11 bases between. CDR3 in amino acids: CAWSVRAIATNEKLFF. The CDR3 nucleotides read TGTGCCTGGAGTGTAAGGGCTATTGCAACTAATGAAAAACTGTTTTTT.

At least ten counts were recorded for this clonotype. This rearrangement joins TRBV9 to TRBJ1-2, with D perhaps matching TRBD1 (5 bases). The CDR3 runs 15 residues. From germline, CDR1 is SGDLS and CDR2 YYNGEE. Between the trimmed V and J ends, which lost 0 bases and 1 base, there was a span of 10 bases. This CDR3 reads CASSVATGSNYGYTF. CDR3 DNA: TGTGCCAGCAGCGTAGCCACAGGCAGTAACTATGGCTACACCTTC.

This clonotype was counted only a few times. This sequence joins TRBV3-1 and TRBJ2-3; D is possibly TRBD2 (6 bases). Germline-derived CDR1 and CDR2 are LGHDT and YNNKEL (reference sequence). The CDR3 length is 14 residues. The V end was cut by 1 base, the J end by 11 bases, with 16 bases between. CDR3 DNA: TGTGCCAGCAGCCAAGCCTTACTGGCCGGGGGGCAGTATTTT. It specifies CASSQALLAGGQYF.

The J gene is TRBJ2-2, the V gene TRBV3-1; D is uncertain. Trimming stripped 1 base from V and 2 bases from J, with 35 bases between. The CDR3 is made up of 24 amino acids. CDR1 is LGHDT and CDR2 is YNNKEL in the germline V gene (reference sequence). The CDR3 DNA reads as TGTGCCAGCAGCCAAGTCGTGGTGGGCGAAAAGCCAAACTTACGTGGCATAAACACCGGGGAGCTGTTTTTT. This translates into CASSQVVVGEKPNLRGINTGELFF.

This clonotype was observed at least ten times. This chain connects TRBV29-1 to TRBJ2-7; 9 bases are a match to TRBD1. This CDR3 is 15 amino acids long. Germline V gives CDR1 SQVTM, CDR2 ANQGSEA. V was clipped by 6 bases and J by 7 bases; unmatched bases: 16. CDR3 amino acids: CSVRGGTGLTGEQYF. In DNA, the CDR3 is TGCAGCGTGCGAGGGGGGACAGGGCTCACCGGGGAGCAGTACTTC.

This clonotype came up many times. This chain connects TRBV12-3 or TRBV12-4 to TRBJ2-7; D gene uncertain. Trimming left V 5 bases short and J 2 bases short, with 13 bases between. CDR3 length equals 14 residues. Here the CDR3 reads CASSPQGSTYEQYF. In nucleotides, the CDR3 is TGTGCCAGCAGTCCGCAAGGGTCGACCTACGAGCAGTACTTC.

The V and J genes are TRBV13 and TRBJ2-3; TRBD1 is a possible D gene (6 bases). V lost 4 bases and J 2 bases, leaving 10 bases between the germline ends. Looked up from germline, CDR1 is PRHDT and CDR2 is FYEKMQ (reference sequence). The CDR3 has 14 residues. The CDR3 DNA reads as TGTGCCAGCAGCTCCCGACAGGACACAGATACGCAGTATTTT. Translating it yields CASSSRQDTDTQYF.

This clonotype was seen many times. CDR3 DNA sequence: TGTGCCACCAGCAGAGGAAAACAACAGATACGACAAGAGACGGCCCAGTACTTC. Translating it yields CATSRGKQQIRQETAQYF. The V and J genes are TRBV15 and TRBJ2-5, with D unclear. CDR3 size: 18 residues. Trimming shortened V by 1 base and J by 9 bases, and 27 bases separated the two germline ends. CDR1 is LNHNV and CDR2 is YYDKDF in the germline V gene (reference sequence).

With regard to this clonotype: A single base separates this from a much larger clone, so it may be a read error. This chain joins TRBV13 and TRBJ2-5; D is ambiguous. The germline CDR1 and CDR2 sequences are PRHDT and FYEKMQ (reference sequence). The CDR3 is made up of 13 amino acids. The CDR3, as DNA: TGTGACAGCAGCTCGACTGACCAAGAGACCCAGTACTTC. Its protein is CDSSSTDQETQYF.

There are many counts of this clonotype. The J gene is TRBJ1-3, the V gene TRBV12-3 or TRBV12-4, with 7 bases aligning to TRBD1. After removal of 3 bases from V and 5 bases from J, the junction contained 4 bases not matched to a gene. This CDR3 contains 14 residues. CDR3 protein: CASSFLTGRNTIYF. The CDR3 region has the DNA TGTGCCAGCAGTTTTCTGACAGGGCGAAACACCATATATTTT.

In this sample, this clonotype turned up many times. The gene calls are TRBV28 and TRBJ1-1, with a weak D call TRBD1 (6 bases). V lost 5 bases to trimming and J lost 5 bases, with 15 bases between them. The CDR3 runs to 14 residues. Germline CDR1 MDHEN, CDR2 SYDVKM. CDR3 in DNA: TGTGCCAGCAGTCCACTCCGGGGGGCAACTGAAGCTTTCTTT. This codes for CASSPLRGATEAFF.

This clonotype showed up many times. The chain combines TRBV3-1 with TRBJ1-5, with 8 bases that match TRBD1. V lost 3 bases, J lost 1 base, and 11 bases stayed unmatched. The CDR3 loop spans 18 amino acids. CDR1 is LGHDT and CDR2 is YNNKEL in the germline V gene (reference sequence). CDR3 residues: CASSQDGTGLYSNQPQHF. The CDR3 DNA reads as TGTGCCAGCAGCCAGGACGGGACAGGATTGTACAGCAATCAGCCCCAGCATTTT.

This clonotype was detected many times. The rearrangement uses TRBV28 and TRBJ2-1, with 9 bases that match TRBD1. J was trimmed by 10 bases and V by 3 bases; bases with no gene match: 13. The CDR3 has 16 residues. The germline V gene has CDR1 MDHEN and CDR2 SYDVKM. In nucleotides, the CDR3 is TGTGCCAGCAGTTTGCTAGAACTACAGGGGGCCGGGGAGCAGTTCTTC. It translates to CASSLLELQGAGEQFF.

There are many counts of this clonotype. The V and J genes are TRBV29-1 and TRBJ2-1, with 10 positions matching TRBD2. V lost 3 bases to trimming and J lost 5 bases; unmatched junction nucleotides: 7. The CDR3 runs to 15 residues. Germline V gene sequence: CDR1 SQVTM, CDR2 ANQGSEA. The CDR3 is CSVEPPSGGHNEQFF. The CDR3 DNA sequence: TGCAGCGTTGAGCCACCTAGCGGGGGCCACAATGAGCAGTTCTTC.

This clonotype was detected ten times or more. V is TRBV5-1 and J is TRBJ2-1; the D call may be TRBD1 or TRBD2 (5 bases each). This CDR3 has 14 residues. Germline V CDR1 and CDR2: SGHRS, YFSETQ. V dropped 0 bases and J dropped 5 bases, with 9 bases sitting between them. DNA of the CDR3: TGCGCCAGCAGCTTGGCCGGGACCAACAATGAGCAGTTCTTC. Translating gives CASSLAGTNNEQFF.

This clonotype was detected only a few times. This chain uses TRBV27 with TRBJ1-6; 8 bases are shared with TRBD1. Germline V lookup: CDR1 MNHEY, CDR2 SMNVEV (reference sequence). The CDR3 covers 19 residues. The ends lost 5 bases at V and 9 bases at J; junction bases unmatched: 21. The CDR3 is CASSPQRTGGYFSFSPLHF. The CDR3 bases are TGTGCCAGCAGTCCACAACGCACAGGGGGTTATTTTTCCTTTTCACCCCTCCACTTT.

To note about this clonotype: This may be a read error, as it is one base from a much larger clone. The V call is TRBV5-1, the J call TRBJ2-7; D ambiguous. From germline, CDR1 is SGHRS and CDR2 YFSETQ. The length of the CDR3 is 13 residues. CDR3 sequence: CASSESSSYEQYV. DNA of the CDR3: TGTGCCAGCAGCGAAAGTAGCTCCTACGAGCAGTACGTC.

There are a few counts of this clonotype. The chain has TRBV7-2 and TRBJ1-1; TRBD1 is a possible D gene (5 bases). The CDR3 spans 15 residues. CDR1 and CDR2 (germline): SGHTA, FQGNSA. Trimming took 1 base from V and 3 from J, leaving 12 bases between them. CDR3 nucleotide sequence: TGTGCCAGCAGCTTAGTTTCGCTGGGGGACACTGAAGCTTTCTTT. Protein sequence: CASSLVSLGDTEAFF.

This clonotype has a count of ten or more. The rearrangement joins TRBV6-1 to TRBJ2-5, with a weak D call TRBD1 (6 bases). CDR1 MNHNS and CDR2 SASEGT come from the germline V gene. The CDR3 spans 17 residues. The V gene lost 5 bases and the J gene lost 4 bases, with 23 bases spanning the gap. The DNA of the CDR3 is TGTGCCAGCAGTCTCGGTTCCAGGCCGCAGGGGAGAGAGACCCAGTACTTC. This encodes CASSLGSRPQGRETQYF.

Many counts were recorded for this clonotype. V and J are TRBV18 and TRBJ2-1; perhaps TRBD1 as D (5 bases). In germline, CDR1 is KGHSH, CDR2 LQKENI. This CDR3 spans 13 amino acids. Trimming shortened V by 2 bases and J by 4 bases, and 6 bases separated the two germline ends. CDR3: CASSPNRYNEQFF. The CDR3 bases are TGTGCCAGCTCACCAAACAGGTACAATGAGCAGTTCTTC.

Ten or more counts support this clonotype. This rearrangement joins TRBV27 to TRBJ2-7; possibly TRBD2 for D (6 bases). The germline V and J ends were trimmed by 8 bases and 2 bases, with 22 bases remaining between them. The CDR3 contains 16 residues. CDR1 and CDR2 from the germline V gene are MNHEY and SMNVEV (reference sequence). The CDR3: CASSLLASFTPYEQYF. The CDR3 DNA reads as TGTGCCAGCTCCCTTCTAGCGAGTTTCACCCCCTACGAGCAGTACTTC.

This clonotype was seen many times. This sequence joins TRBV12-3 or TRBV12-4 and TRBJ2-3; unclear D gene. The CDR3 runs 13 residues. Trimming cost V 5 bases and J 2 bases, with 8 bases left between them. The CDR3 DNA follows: TGTGCCAGCAGTCAGGACCCCACAGATACGCAGTATTTT. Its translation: CASSQDPTDTQYF.

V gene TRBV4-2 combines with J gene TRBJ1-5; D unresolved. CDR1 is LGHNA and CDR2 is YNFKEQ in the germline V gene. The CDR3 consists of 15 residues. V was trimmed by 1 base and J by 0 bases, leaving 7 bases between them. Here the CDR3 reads CASSQVQDSNQPQHF. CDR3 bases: TGTGCCAGCAGCCAAGTTCAGGATAGCAATCAGCCCCAGCATTTT.

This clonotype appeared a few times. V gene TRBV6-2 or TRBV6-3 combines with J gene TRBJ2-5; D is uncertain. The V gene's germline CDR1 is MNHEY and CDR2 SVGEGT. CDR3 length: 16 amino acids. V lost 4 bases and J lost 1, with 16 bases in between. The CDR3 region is CASSFNRGTGQETQYF. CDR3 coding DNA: TGTGCCAGCAGTTTCAACCGCGGTACTGGCCAAGAGACCCAGTACTTC.

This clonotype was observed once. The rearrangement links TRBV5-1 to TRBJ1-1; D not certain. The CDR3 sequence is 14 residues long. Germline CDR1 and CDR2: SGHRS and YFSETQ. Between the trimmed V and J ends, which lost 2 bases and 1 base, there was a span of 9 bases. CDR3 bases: TGCGCCAGCAGCTTCCAGGATTCGAACACTGAAGCTTTCTTT. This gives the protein CASSFQDSNTEAFF.

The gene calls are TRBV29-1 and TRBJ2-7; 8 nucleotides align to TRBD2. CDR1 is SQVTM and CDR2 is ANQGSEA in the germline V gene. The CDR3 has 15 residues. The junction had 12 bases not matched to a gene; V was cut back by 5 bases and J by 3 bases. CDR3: CSVTGRAPFVYEQYF. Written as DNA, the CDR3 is TGCAGCGTTACCGGGAGGGCTCCGTTCGTCTACGAGCAGTACTTC.

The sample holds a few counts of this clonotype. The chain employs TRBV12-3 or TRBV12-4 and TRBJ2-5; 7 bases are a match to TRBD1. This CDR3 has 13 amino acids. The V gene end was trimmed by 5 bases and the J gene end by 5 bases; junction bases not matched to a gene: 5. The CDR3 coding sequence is TGTGCCAGCAGTAGTACAGGGGCGGAGACCCAGTACTTC. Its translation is CASSSTGAETQYF.